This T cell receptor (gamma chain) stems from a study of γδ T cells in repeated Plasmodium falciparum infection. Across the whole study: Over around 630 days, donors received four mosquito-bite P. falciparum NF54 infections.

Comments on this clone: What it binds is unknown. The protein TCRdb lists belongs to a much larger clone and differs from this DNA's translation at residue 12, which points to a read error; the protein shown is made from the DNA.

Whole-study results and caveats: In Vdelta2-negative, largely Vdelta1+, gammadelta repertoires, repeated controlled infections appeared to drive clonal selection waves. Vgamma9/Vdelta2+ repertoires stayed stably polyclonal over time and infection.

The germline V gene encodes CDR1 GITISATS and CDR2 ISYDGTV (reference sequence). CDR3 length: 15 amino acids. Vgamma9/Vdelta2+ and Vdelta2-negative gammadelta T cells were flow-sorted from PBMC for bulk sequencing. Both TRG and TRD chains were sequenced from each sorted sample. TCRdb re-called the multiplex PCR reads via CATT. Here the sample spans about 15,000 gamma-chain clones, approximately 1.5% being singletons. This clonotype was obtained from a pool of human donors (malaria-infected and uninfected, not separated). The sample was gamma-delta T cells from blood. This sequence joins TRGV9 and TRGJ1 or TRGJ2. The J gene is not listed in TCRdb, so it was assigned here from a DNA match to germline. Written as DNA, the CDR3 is TGTGCCTTGTGGGTATTCATATCGAATTATTATGAGAAACTCTTT. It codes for CALWVFISNYYEKLF.